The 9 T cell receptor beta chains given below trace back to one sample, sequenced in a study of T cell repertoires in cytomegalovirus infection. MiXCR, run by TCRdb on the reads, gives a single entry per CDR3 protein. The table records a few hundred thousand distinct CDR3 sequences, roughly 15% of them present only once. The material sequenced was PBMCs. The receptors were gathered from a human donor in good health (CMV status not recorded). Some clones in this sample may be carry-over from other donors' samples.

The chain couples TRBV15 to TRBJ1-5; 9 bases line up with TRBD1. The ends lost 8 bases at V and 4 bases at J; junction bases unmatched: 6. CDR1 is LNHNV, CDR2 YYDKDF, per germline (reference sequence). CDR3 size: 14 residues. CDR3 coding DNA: TGTGCCACCCTAAATGGACAGGGGAATCAGCCCCAGCATTTT. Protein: CATLNGQGNQPQHF.

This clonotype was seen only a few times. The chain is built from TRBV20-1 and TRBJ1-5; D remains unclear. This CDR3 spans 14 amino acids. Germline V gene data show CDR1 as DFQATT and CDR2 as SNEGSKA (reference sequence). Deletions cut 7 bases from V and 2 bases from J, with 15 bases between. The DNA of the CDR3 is TGCAGTGTTACATCTACGAATGGCAATCAGCCCCAGCATTTT. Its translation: CSVTSTNGNQPQHF.

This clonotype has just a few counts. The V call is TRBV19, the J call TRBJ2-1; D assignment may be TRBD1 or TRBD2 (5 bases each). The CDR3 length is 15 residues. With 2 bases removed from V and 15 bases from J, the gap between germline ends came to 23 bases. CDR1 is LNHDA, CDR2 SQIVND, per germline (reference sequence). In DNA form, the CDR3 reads TGTGCCAGTAGTATAAGATCAACCGGGACGGCAGGCTTGTTCTTC. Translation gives CASSIRSTGTAGLFF.

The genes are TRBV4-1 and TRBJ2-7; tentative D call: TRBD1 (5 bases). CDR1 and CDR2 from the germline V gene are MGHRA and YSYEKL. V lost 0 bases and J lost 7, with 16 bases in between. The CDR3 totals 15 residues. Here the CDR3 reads CASSQEEGADWEQYF. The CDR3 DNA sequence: TGCGCCAGCAGCCAAGAGGAAGGGGCGGATTGGGAGCAGTACTTC.

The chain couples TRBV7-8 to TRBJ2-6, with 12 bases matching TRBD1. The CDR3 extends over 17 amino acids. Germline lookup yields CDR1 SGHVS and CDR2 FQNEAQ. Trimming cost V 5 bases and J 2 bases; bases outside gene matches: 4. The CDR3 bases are TGTGCCAGCAGCGGGGGACAGGGGGCAACTGGGGCCAACGTCCTGACTTTC. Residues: CASSGGQGATGANVLTF.

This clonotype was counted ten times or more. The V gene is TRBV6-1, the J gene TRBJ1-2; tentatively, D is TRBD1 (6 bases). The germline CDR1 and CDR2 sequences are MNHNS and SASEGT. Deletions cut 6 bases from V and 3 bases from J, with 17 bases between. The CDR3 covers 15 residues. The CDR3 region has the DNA TGTGCCAGCAGAGAATTCGATCGACAGGACTATGGCTACACCTTC. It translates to CASREFDRQDYGYTF.

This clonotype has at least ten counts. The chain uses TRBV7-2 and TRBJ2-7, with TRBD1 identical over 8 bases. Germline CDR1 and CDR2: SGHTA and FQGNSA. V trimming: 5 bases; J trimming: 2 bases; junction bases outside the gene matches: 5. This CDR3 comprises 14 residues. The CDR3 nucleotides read TGTGCCAGCAGCACCGGACAGGGACCCTACGAGCAGTACTTC. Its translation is CASSTGQGPYEQYF.

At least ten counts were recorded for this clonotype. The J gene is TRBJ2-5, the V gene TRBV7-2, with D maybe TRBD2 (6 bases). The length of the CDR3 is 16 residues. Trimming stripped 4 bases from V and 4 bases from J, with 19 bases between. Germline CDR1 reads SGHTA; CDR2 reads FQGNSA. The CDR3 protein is CASSSVGSGEGETQYF. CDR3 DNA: TGTGCCAGCAGCTCAGTAGGGTCGGGAGAAGGAGAGACCCAGTACTTC.

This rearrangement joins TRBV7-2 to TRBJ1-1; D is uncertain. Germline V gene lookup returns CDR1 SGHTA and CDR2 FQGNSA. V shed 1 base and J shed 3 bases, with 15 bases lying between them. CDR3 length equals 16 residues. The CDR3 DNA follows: TGTGCCAGCAGCTTAGTGTTTAGGGTTGGGGACACTGAAGCTTTCTTT. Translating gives CASSLVFRVGDTEAFF. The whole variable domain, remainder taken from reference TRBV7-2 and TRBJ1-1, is GAGVSQSPSNKVTEKGKDVELRCDPISGHTALYWYRQSLGQGLEFLIYFQGNSAPDKSGLPSDRFSAERTGGSVSTLTIQRTQQEDSAVYLCASSLVFRVGDTEAFFGQGTRLTVV.